Sequencing of this TCR beta chain was carried out in a study of shared T cell receptors in the human thymus. Only one count was recorded for this clone. CDR1 LGHNT and CDR2 FRNRAP come from the germline V gene. The V end lost 2 bases, the J end lost 5 bases, and 9 bases lay between the germline ends. The CDR3 covers 13 residues. Generated by immunoSEQ multiplex PCR, the TCRdb table keeps only in-frame clones and is missing some. The data show hundreds of thousands of clones, with about 87% seen just once and just under 0.0095% held by the top ten. This same sample was also part of a study on human thymus T cells. This second study says: Resections obtained during corrective heart surgery supplied the thymus tissue.

V and J are TRBV12-5 and TRBJ1-2; D remains unclear. The sequenced sample consisted of thymocytes. The clonotype was recovered from a boy younger than two with a congenital heart defect. The CDR3 is CASGLFRRYGYTF. CDR3 bases: TGTGCTAGTGGTTTGTTCCGTCGTTATGGCTACACCTTC.